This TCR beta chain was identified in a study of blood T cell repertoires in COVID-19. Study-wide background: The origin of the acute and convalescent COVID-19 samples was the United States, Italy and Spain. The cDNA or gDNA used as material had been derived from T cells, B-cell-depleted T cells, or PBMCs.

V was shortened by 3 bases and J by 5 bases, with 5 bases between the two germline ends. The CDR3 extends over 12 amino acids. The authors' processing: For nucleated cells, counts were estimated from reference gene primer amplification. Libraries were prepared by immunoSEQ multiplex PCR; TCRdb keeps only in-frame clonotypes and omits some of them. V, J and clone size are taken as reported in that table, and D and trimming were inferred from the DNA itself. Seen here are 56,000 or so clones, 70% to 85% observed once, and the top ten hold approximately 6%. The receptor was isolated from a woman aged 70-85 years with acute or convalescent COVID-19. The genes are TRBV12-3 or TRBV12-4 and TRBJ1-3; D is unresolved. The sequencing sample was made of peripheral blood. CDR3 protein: CASSLSRNTIYF. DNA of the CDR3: TGTGCCAGCAGTTTGAGTCGAAACACCATATATTTT.